The 12 T cell receptor beta chains reported below all come from one sample, sequenced in a study of shared clonotypes between healthy human individuals. The method was immunoSEQ multiplex PCR; TCRdb's version includes in-frame clones alone and lacks a portion of them. The sample lists about 320,000 clones; roughly 91% were seen once. Sequencing input: memory CD8+ T cells sorted from blood. The subset was: CD45RO+ cells pooled with CCR7-negative TemRA cells. These receptors were obtained from a man between 18 and 29 years old in good health.

The genes are TRBV19 and TRBJ1-2; maybe TRBD1 (6 bases). The ends were cut back, 6 bases at V and 6 bases at J, with 11 bases in the middle. CDR3 size: 12 residues. Germline loops: CDR1 LNHDA, CDR2 SQIVND (reference sequence). CDR3 in amino acids: CASRQGLDGYTF. CDR3 DNA: TGTGCCAGTAGACAGGGTTTAGATGGCTACACCTTC.

This clone was recorded a few times. The chain employs TRBV19 and TRBJ2-2, with D possibly being TRBD1 or TRBD2 (5 bases each). Germline V CDR1 and CDR2: LNHDA, SQIVND (reference sequence). This CDR3 has 19 amino acids. V was pared by 5 bases and J by 0 bases, with 22 bases between. The chain's CDR3 is CASSPFISGRTSNTGELFF. The CDR3 region has the DNA TGTGCCAGTAGTCCATTCATATCGGGACGAACCTCGAACACCGGGGAGCTGTTTTTT. Looking up the rest from reference TRBV19 and TRBJ2-2 gives the full variable domain: DGGITQSPKYLFRKEGQNVTLSCEQNLNHDAMYWYRQDPGQGLRLIYYSQIVNDFQKGDIAEGYSVSREKKESFPLTVTSAQKNPTAFYLCASSPFISGRTSNTGELFFGEGSRLTVL.

The V call is TRBV27, the J call TRBJ2-7, with 12 positions matching TRBD1. Germline CDR1 reads MNHEY; CDR2 reads SMNVEV (reference sequence). CDR3 length: 15 amino acids. Germline trimming cut 2 bases from V and 6 bases from J; bases unmatched to any gene: 5. CDR3 loop: CASSLIGTGGSEQYF. CDR3 DNA: TGTGCCAGCAGTTTAATCGGGACAGGGGGCTCCGAGCAGTACTTC.

This clone was counted a single time. The gene calls are TRBV7-6 and TRBJ2-5; 7 positions match TRBD1. The germline gives CDR1 SGHVS, CDR2 FNYEAQ. V was pared by 5 bases and J by 6 bases, with 9 bases of the junction left unmatched. This CDR3 is 14 amino acids long. The CDR3 loop is CASSGHRGGQTQYF. DNA of the CDR3: TGTGCCAGCAGCGGACACAGGGGTGGACAGACCCAGTACTTC.

This chain connects TRBV15 to TRBJ2-7, with TRBD1 as a possible D gene (6 bases). V shed 3 bases and J shed 2 bases, with 20 bases lying between them. This CDR3 comprises 17 residues. Germline values: CDR1 LNHNV, CDR2 YYDKDF (reference sequence). CDR3 in amino acids: CATSRATGTLRTYEQYF. DNA for the CDR3: TGTGCCACCAGCAGGGCCACCGGGACACTCAGGACCTACGAGCAGTACTTC.

The chain carries TRBV30 and TRBJ2-2; tentatively, D is TRBD1 (6 bases). In germline, CDR1 is GTSNPN, CDR2 SVGIG (reference sequence). CDR3 length equals 15 residues. Trimming pared 1 base from V and 5 bases from J, leaving 14 bases between. CDR3 sequence reads: CAWSGPTRGTGELFF. The CDR3 nucleotides are TGTGCCTGGAGTGGACCCACAAGGGGGACCGGGGAGCTGTTTTTT.

The chain joins TRBV4-1 to TRBJ1-5; possibly TRBD1 for D (5 bases). Deletions cut 2 bases from V and 5 bases from J, with 13 bases between. The CDR3 spans 15 residues. The V gene's germline CDR1 is MGHRA and CDR2 YSYEKL. The CDR3 loop is CASSQRQGSYQPQHF. CDR3 nucleotides: TGCGCCAGCAGCCAACGGCAGGGAAGTTATCAGCCCCAGCATTTT.

The V and J genes are TRBV6-6 and TRBJ2-3; D perhaps matches TRBD2 (5 bases). V shed 0 bases and J shed 1 base, with 11 bases lying between them. The germline V gene has CDR1 MNHNY and CDR2 SVGAGI (reference sequence). CDR3 size: 16 residues. CDR3 protein: CASSYSRDEGTDTQYF. DNA of the CDR3: TGTGCCAGCAGTTACTCCCGGGATGAAGGCACAGATACGCAGTATTTT.

The chain carries TRBV4-1 and TRBJ1-3, with a tentative D call TRBD1 (5 bases). Between the trimmed V and J ends, which lost 0 bases and 3 bases, there was a span of 15 bases. Germline V CDR1 and CDR2: MGHRA, YSYEKL. The CDR3 is made up of 17 amino acids. The CDR3 loop reads CASSQEEAGLVGNTIYF. The CDR3 DNA is TGCGCCAGCAGCCAAGAAGAAGCAGGGTTAGTTGGAAACACCATATATTTT.

The genes are TRBV7-9 and TRBJ2-7; TRBD1 matches at 9 bases. This CDR3 contains 15 residues. V gave up 4 bases and J gave up 5 bases; unmatched junction bases: 9. In germline, CDR1 is SEHNR, CDR2 FQNEAQ (reference sequence). The CDR3 DNA sequence: TGTGCCAGCAGCTCGACCGGGACAGGGTTCCACGAGCAGTACTTC. Protein: CASSSTGTGFHEQYF.

The genes are TRBV6-1 and TRBJ1-4; perhaps TRBD1 as D (5 bases). Deletions cut 11 bases from V and 4 bases from J, with 11 bases between. The germline gives CDR1 MNHNS, CDR2 SASEGT. This CDR3 has 12 amino acids. The CDR3 sequence: CAVGGYNEKLFF. CDR3 coding DNA: TGTGCCGTTGGGGGGTATAATGAAAAACTGTTTTTT.

CDR3 amino acids: CASSLEVRTVNSPLHF. CDR3 nucleotide sequence: TGCGCCAGCAGCTTGGAGGTCCGGACAGTCAATTCACCCCTCCACTTT. This rearrangement joins TRBV5-1 to TRBJ1-6; maybe TRBD1 (6 bases). The length of the CDR3 is 16 residues. With 0 bases removed from V and 7 bases from J, the gap between germline ends came to 14 bases. The germline V gene encodes CDR1 SGHRS and CDR2 YFSETQ.